This T cell receptor beta chain was obtained from a study of cytomegalovirus exposure and HLA in healthy donors. Study-wide results and caveats: Follow-up analysis found HLA locus-dependent TCR association rates, highest for DRB1 and lowest for HLA-C. Investigators reported approximately 150 TCR beta chains as tied to cytomegalovirus. What a later analysis reportedly showed was that an Asian-associated ancestry cluster had fewer N-insertions than the roughly 670-donor mean. Cytomegalovirus status, reportedly, was diagnosed with high specificity and sensitivity by the classifier.

Between the trimmed V and J ends, which lost 5 bases and 2 bases, there was a span of 12 bases. The CDR3 covers 14 residues. Germline CDR1 is MNHEY and CDR2 is SMNVEV (reference sequence). Comment on this clone: Antigen specificity is unknown.

PCR amplification relied on 60 Vbeta primers (plus 13 Jbeta primers). The method was immunoSEQ multiplex PCR; TCRdb's version includes in-frame clones alone and lacks a portion of them. The sample data list approximately 120,000 clones. The sample comprised PBMCs. The source of this sequence is a woman aged 55-69 years in good health and CMV-seronegative. V usage is TRBV27 and J usage is TRBJ1-1; TRBD1 is a possible D gene (5 bases). The CDR3 is CASSRGQENTEAFF. The DNA of the CDR3 is TGTGCCAGCAGTAGGGGTCAGGAAAACACTGAAGCTTTCTTT.